The sequence of this TCR beta chain was determined in a study of T cell clonality in common variable immunodeficiency (dated by TCRdb to about 2015). Overall study results and their limits: TCRbeta clonality was higher in CVID subjects than in healthy controls (t-test p = 0.018), and the increase was most characteristic of about a third of subjects. The authors noted that sequencing repertoires of T cell subpopulations would be needed to clarify what caused the increased clonality in CVID. Although equal DNA input was used, an average of about 87,000 unique sequences per sample was obtained for controls, compared with some 30,000 for CVID samples. Patient heterogeneity within the CVID cohort put limits on correlating repertoire features with clinical complications. CVID TCRbeta sequences reportedly showed fewer deletions and N-nucleotide insertions and lacked highly modified clones with 13 or more V deletions. CVID subjects shared fewer TCRbeta clones with each other than healthy controls did (p < 0.0001).

For sequencing, equivalent amounts of genomic DNA were input from CVID and control samples. For every sample, a 60 bp segment covering the rearranged TCRbeta CDR3 region was amplified and then sequenced. The immunoSEQ assay, a bias-corrected multiplex PCR with high-throughput sequencing, was employed for TCRbeta amplification. The source study handled its data this way. Every unique nucleotide sequence was considered a clone and was annotated with V, D and J genes, copy number and frequency. Sequences were labeled productive if in frame, and non-productive if out of frame or containing stop codons. As previously described, clonality was computed from Shannon's entropy. Mean CDR3 Kyte-Doolittle hydropathy was derived from the predicted amino acid sequences of productive clones. The R hclust function was used to hierarchically cluster scaled V gene usage with Manhattan distance and complete linkage. To assess clone sharing by CDR3 amino acid sequence, 12 repertoires per group were resampled over 100 rounds. The repertoires were searched for 60 to 75 published EBV-specific TCRbeta sequences and about 240 published CMV-specific TCRbeta sequences. A couple of CVID samples yielding fewer than 10,000 sequences were excluded from analysis, leaving some 40 CVID repertoires. TCRdb holds this immuneACCESS table with in-frame rearrangements only. Some clones are missing; in checked studies, unresolved V genes explain under half, and the rest has no known cause. V and J calls and clone size are given by that table; D and trimming were obtained from the DNA. The table records some 30,000 clones for this sample, and not one of them appears only once. Roughly 4% of the sample belongs to the ten largest clones.

Most of the CVID patients and most of the healthy controls were of Caucasian heritage. From each donor, roughly 4.5 to 8.5 ml of heparinized peripheral whole blood was collected. TCRbeta CDR3 repertoires were sequenced from genomic DNA of adults with common variable immune deficiency (CVID) and healthy adult controls. There were approximately 22 healthy adult volunteers in the control group (about 12 female and around 10 male), ranging in age from roughly 20 to 70 years, with a mean age of almost 35. Diluted blood was density-centrifuged over Hypaque 1077 or Ficoll-Paque to isolate peripheral blood mononuclear cells. Unsorted mononuclear cells served as the source of genomic DNA, which was extracted either by Qiagen column purification or by a centrifugation-based method. This clone was found many times. The antigen it binds to is not known. Sequencing was carried out using peripheral blood mononuclear cells. This sequence was found in a person aged 18-70 years in good health.

The sequenced CDR3 bases are TGTGCCAGCAGTGGACAGGGTTATAGCAATCAGCCC. Its translation reads: CASSGQGYSNQP. The entire CDR3 protein reads CASSGQGYSNQPQHF. The rearrangement joined TRBV6-1 to TRBJ1-5, and 7 junctional nucleotides match TRBD1. The CDR3 end falls 3 residues outside the read, so it is completed with the germline J gene. The CDR3 starts with the cysteine, ends with the phenylalanine, and has 15 residues. Of the CDR3's DNA, 36 bases were read; they are in frame from base 1. Compared with germline, V lacks 4 bases and J lacks 0 bases; bases without a gene match: 3. For CDR1 and CDR2, the germline V gene lists MNHNS and SASEGT.